These T cell receptor beta chains were read from a single sample in a study of T cell clones after liver transplantation. Repertoires were generated with immunoSEQ multiplex PCR, while TCRdb's copy carries only in-frame clones and drops some. The table shows under 60,000 clones, with about 70% occurring only once. The input for sequencing was CD4+ T cells from blood, taken at the 22-month timepoint. Source of these receptors: a human patient who received a liver transplant. Some T cells may be graft donor cells. CDR3s leave out the opening cysteine and the closing phenylalanine or tryptophan.

v_call cdr3_aa
TRBV5-1 ASSLGQLSGANVLT
TRBV6-1 ASSDGQGANGYT
TRBV11-2 ASSLGGTSLGETQY
TRBV30 AWRGGAYEQY
TRBV27 ASTTQDRTVGQY
TRBV30 AWSTPGPNEKLF
TRBV7-9 ASSTRTGPQEQY
TRBV25-1 ASSGGPLGAYEQY
TRBV19 ASSPRRTDTQY
TRBV28 ASRPARAGQFTYEQY
TRBV7-8 ASSLGRRGGELF
TRBV7-2 ASSLGDGTYEQY
TRBV28 ASSLADPGVVLF
TRBV5-6 ASSPEGSSYNSPLH
TRBV7-9 ASSWGPLSYEQY
TRBV18 ASSSLGEAYGYT
TRBV14 ASSQGRLAGGLTDTQY
TRBV29-1 SLRGARNTEAF
TRBV5-7 ASSSSPPGTSIYEQY
TRBV7-2 ASSARQGRNIQY